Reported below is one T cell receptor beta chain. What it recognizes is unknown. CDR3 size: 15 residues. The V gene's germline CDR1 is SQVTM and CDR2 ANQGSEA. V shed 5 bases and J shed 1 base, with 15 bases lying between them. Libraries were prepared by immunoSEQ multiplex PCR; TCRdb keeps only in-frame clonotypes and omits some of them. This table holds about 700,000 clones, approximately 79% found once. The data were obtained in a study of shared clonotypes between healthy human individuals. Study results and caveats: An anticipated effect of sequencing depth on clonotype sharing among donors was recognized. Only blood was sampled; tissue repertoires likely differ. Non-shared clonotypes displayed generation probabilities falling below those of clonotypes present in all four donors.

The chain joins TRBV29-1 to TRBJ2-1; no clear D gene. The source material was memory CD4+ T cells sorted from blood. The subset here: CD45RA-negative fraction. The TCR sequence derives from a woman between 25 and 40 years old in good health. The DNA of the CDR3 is TGCAGCGTTTTAAACGCTCCACTTTCCTACAATGAGCAGTTCTTC. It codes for CSVLNAPLSYNEQFF.